This TCR beta chain comes out of a study of a mutant IDH1 vaccine in newly diagnosed glioma (dated by TCRdb to the early 2020s). For the wider study: Of the approximately 35 treated patients, roughly 60% were male and about 40% were female, and a mean age of approximately 40 years was recorded. Prior to enrollment, standard therapy consisting of radiotherapy alone, temozolomide alone, or radiochemotherapy with temozolomide had been administered to patients, with the combination being received by most patients. Peripheral blood samples were drawn at six visits, namely V03 (baseline), V05, V07, V10, V12 and V13. For exploratory analyses, longitudinal TCRB deep sequencing was carried out in about two dozen treated patients wherever samples were available.

CDR1 and CDR2 are read off the germline V gene as LGHNA and YSLEER. V sheds 0 bases and J sheds 1 base, leaving 7 bases between their ends. From cysteine to phenylalanine, the CDR3 is 16 amino acids long. The only DNA kept is the CDR3, 48 bases in frame from the first base. Worth noting for this clone: Its antigen specificity is not known. The input lacks base qualities; no much larger clone sits a single base away.

Libraries were prepared through the immunoSEQ multiplex PCR assay. Rearranged TCR beta chain sequences were amplified using the hsTCRB Kit according to the manufacturer's protocol. An Illumina MiSeq was used to sequence the TCRB libraries. The original pipeline was this. The kit vendor's proprietary platform handled demultiplexing, trimming and gene mapping. TCRdb took this table from immuneACCESS and kept in-frame rearrangements with V and J called. Such tables lack part of the clones; where checked against another copy, unresolved V genes explain under half of the gap, and the rest is unexplained. V and J calls and clone size are as listed in that table; D and trimming were resolved from the DNA. This sample holds 70,000 or so clones; about four fifths were observed only once. The ten largest clones represent 4% to 5.5% of the sample. The intended sense of this specimen's time point label: baseline, week 1 (first vaccination visit). Per the publication, the treatment or condition label means: pre-vaccination baseline after standard-of-care therapy. Newly diagnosed WHO grade 3 or 4 IDH1-mutant astrocytomas showing loss of nuclear ATRX were present in the donors. The samples were drawn from NOA16, a multicentre, single-arm, open-label phase I trial in Germany that tested a mutant IDH1 peptide vaccine in humans for the first time. Blood drawn at visit V03 was used as the baseline sample for immunogenicity testing. The DNeasy Blood and Tissue Kit was used to extract genomic DNA from EDTA blood for TCRB sequencing.

General findings and caveats noted by the study authors: The authors stated that sample limitations prevented analyses of patient blood samples from being reproduced. Pseudoprogression appeared unrelated to alterations in the top peripheral T cell clonotypes detected by TCRB sequencing. Selection of PBMC samples for TCRB deep sequencing was based on availability. Across multiple MHC alleles, vaccine-induced immune responses were seen in more than 80% of patients.

The sequence derives from a woman aged 18 to 35 with glioma. Some clones in this sample may be carry-over from other donors' samples. Recombination connected TRBV4-3 to TRBJ2-6; a weak D assignment points to TRBD1 (6 bases agree). The sequencing used peripheral blood mononuclear cells (PBMCs), collected from a glioma patient treated with radiotherapy, temozolomide or both. The encoded CDR3 is CASSQETGSGANVLTF. Read as DNA, the sequence is TGCGCCAGCAGCCAAGAAACAGGGTCTGGGGCCAACGTCCTGACTTTC.